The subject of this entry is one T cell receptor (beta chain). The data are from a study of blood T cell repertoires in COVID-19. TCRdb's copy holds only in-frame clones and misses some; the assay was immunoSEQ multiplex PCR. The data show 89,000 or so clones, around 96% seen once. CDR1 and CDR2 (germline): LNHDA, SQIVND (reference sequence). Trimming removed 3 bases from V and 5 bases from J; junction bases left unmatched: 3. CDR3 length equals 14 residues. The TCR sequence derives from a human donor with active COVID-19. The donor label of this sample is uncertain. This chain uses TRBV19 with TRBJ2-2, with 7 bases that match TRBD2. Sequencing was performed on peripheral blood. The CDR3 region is CASSIAGDTGELFF. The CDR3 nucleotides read TGTGCCAGTAGTATCGCGGGAGATACCGGGGAGCTGTTTTTT. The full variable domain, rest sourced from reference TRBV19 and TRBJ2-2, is DGGITQSPKYLFRKEGQNVTLSCEQNLNHDAMYWYRQDPGQGLRLIYYSQIVNDFQKGDIAEGYSVSREKKESFPLTVTSAQKNPTAFYLCASSIAGDTGELFFGEGSRLTVL.